The T cell receptor beta chain described here comes from a study of T-cell reconstitution after alpha-beta-depleted transplantation in children. Many counts were recorded for this clonotype. Preparation of the TCRbeta library used unique molecular identifiers. TCRdb analysed the PCR reads with MiXCR anew, one entry per CDR3 protein. Of 600,000 to 700,000 distinct CDR3 sequences listed, around a sixth are singletons. The CDR3 extends over 13 amino acids. V gave up 1 base and J gave up 8 bases, with 6 bases separating them. The chain couples TRBV12-3 or TRBV12-4 to TRBJ1-6; tentatively, D is TRBD1 (5 bases). The specimen was PBMCs from the stem cell graft donor, collected from the stem cell graft. The sequence was collected from a human donor who donated a stem cell graft to a child with acute myeloid leukemia. The CDR3 DNA reads as TGTGCCAGCAGTTTAGGGGACCATTCACCCCTCCACTTT. Amino acid sequence: CASSLGDHSPLHF.